The following is a T cell receptor beta chain sequence with its context. The record originates from a study of cytomegalovirus exposure and HLA in healthy donors. Repertoires were generated with immunoSEQ multiplex PCR, while TCRdb's copy carries only in-frame clones and drops some. The profile shows some 180,000 clones, 86% of them singletons. The V segment lost 8 bases and the J segment 5 bases; nucleotides outside the gene matches: 9. The germline V gene encodes CDR1 LNHDA and CDR2 SQIVND (reference sequence). CDR3 size: 14 residues. V gene TRBV19 combines with J gene TRBJ1-2, with 9 bases fitting TRBD1. The sequence was obtained from a man under 40 in good health and CMV-seropositive. The sequencing input was PBMCs. The CDR3 is CASHRDRERYGYTF. In DNA, the CDR3 is TGTGCCAGTCACCGGGACAGGGAGAGGTATGGCTACACCTTC.